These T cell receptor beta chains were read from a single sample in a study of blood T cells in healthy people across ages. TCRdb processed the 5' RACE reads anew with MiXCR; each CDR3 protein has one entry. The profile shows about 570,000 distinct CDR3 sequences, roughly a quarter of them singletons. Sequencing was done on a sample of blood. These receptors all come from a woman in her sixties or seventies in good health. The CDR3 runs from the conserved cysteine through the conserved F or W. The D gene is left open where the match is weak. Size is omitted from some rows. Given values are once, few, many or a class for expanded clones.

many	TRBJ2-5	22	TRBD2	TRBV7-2	CASSLAYPRTSGTTRGQETQYF	TGTGCCAGCAGCTTAGCATACCCCAGGACTAGCGGAACCACCCGGGGCCAAGAGACCCAGTACTTC
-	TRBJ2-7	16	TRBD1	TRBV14	CASSRGTAPRSYEQYF	TGTGCCAGCAGCCGGGGGACAGCCCCACGATCCTACGAGCAGTACTTC
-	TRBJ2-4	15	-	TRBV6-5	CASSPPGGLGNIQYF	TGTGCCAGCAGCCCTCCGGGGGGCCTCGGGAACATTCAGTACTTC
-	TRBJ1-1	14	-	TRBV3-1	CASSQGAGDTEAFF	TGTGCCAGCAGCCAAGGGGCTGGTGACACTGAAGCTTTCTTT
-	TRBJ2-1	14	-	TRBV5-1	CASSFDQGYGEQFF	TGCGCCAGCAGCTTCGACCAGGGATATGGTGAGCAGTTCTTC
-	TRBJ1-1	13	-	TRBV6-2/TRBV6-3	CASRTEANTEAFF	TGTGCCAGCAGGACAGAGGCGAACACTGAAGCTTTCTTT
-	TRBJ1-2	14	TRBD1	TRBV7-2	CASSSDRGGRGYTF	TGTGCCAGCAGCTCGGACAGGGGAGGAAGGGGCTACACCTTC
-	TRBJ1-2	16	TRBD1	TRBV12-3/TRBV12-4	CASSHGTGYVSYGYTF	TGTGCCAGCAGTCACGGGACAGGGTACGTCAGCTATGGCTACACCTTC
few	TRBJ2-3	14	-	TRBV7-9	CASSLNLVTDTQYF	TGTGCCAGCAGCTTAAATTTGGTGACAGATACGCAGTATTTT
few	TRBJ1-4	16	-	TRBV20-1	CSAISRTLATNEKLFF	TGCAGTGCTATTTCCAGAACTCTAGCAACTAATGAAAAACTGTTTTTT
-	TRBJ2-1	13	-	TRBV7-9	CASSFRGVNEQFF	TGTGCCAGCAGCTTCAGGGGAGTGAATGAGCAGTTCTTC
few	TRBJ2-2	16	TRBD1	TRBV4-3	CASSARQGANTGELFF	TGCGCCAGCAGCGCCCGACAGGGTGCGAACACCGGGGAGCTGTTTTTT
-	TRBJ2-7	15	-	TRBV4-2	CASSQDHGQRVKQYF	TGTGCCAGCAGCCAAGATCACGGCCAGCGTGTCAAGCAGTACTTC
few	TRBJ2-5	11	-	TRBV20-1	CSAHLRETQYF	TGCAGTGCCCATCTGCGCGAGACCCAGTACTTC
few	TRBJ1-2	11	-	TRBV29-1	CSVGRGDGYTF	TGCAGCGTTGGCCGGGGGGATGGCTACACCTTC